The 7 T cell receptor beta chains below come from one sample, sequenced in a study of blood T cell repertoires in COVID-19. Using immunoSEQ multiplex PCR, the repertoire was profiled, and TCRdb retains in-frame clones only, with some absent. The table lists around 340,000 clones, roughly 86% of them singletons. Input material: PBMCs or T cells enriched from blood (not recorded which). The receptors were sampled from a woman in her twenties or thirties who had been exposed to COVID-19.

V and J are TRBV6-5 and TRBJ2-7; 7 nucleotides line up with TRBD2. Unmatched junction bases numbered 10, after V lost 2 bases and J lost 6 bases. Germline assignment: CDR1 MNHEY and CDR2 SVGAGI. The CDR3 contains 15 residues. CDR3 bases: TGTGCCAGCAGTTACGGTCCGGGGGGAGTGAGCGAGCAGTACTTC. Its protein product is CASSYGPGGVSEQYF.

The chain recombines TRBV18 with TRBJ2-7; 9 nucleotides align to TRBD1. Germline V CDR1 and CDR2: KGHSH, LQKENI. CDR3 length: 18 amino acids. J was trimmed by 0 bases and V by 3 bases; bases with no gene match: 12. CDR3 sequence reads: CASSPQGFGTGSSYEQYF. The CDR3 coding sequence is TGTGCCAGCTCACCCCAGGGGTTCGGGACAGGGTCCTCCTACGAGCAGTACTTC.

The count of this clone is one. The CDR3 spells CASSATSDTGELFF. In nucleotides, the CDR3 is TGTGCCAGCAGCGCGACTAGCGACACCGGGGAGCTGTTTTTT. This rearrangement joins TRBV9 to TRBJ2-2, with 8 bases fitting TRBD2. Germline V gene sequence: CDR1 SGDLS, CDR2 YYNGEE. The CDR3 length is 14 residues. The junction had 1 base not matched to a gene; V was cut back by 3 bases and J by 3 bases.

This chain joins TRBV18 and TRBJ2-7, with a tentative D call TRBD1 (6 bases). Per the germline V gene, CDR1 is KGHSH and CDR2 is LQKENI. V lost 5 bases to trimming and J lost 2 bases, with 16 bases between them. The CDR3 is 15 amino acids. The CDR3 coding sequence is TGTGCCAGCTCAATACGCCGGGACACACCCTACGAGCAGTACTTC. Its translation: CASSIRRDTPYEQYF.

This clone was counted once. The chain recombines TRBV10-1 with TRBJ1-5; D perhaps matches TRBD1 (5 bases). Trimming removed 4 bases at V and 5 bases at J, with 9 bases between. The CDR3 runs 13 residues. CDR1 is WNHNN, CDR2 SYGVQD, per germline (reference sequence). The CDR3 is CASSVQGDQPQHF. For the CDR3, the DNA is TGCGCCAGCAGTGTGCAGGGCGATCAGCCCCAGCATTTT.

The chain links TRBV6-4 to TRBJ2-3, with TRBD2 matching over 10 bases. Germline V CDR1 and CDR2: MRHNA, SNTAGT. After removal of 7 bases from V and 3 bases from J, the junction contained 7 bases not matched to a gene. This CDR3 comprises 15 residues. CDR3 coding DNA: TGTGCCAGCACGGCCAGCGGGAGGGCGACAGATACGCAGTATTTT. Encoded protein: CASTASGRATDTQYF.

Concerning this clone: In the same sample, other DNA sequences code for this CDR3. V gene TRBV28 combines with J gene TRBJ1-2; unclear D gene. The CDR3 length is 11 residues. Germline loops: CDR1 MDHEN, CDR2 SYDVKM. Deletions cut 4 bases from V and 4 bases from J, with 4 bases between. For the CDR3, the DNA is TGTGCCAGCAGTTCAGGCTATGGCTACACCTTC. It codes for CASSSGYGYTF.